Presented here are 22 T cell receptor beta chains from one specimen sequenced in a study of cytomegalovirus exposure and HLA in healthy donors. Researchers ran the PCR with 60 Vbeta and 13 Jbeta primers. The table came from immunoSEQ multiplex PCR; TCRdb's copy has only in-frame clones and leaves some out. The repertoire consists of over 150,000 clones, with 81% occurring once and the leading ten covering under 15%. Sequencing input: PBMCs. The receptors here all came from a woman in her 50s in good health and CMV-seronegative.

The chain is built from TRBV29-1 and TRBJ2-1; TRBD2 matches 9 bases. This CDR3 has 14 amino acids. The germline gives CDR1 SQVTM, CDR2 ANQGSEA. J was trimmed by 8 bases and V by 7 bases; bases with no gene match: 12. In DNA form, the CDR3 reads TGCAGCGCCGCGGGGGGGTTAGTCTTGTATGAGCAGTTCTTC. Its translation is CSAAGGLVLYEQFF.

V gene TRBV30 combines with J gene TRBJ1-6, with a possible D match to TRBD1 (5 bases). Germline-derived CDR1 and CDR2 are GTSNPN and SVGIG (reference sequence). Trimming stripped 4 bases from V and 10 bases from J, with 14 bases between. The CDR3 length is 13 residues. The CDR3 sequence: CAWISDSGSPLHF. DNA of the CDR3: TGTGCCTGGATTTCTGACAGCGGGTCACCCCTCCACTTT.

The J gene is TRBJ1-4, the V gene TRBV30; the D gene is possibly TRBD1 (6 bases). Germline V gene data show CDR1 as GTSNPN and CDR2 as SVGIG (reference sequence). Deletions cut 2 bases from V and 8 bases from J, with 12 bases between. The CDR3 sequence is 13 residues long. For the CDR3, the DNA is TGTGCCTGGAGTCCCGGGGACATCGAAAAACTGTTTTTT. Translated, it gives CAWSPGDIEKLFF.

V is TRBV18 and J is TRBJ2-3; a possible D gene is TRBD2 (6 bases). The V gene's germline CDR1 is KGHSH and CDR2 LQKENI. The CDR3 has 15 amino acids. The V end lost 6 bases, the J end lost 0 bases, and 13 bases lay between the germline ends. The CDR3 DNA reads TGTGCCAGCTCGCGGGACGCGCTTAGCACAGATACGCAGTATTTT. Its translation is CASSRDALSTDTQYF.

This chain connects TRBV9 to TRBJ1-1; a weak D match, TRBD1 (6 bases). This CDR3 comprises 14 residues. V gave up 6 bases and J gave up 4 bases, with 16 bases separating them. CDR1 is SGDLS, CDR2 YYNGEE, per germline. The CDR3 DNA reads TGTGCCAGCACCCTCAAGGAAGGGGGCACTGAAGCTTTCTTT. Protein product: CASTLKEGGTEAFF.

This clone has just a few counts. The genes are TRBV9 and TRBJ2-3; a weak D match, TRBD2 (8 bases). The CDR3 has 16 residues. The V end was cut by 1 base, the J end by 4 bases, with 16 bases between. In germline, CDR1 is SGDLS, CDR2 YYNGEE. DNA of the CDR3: TGTGCCAGCAGCGTATACGGGAGGGGGCCGGCAGATACGCAGTATTTT. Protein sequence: CASSVYGRGPADTQYF.

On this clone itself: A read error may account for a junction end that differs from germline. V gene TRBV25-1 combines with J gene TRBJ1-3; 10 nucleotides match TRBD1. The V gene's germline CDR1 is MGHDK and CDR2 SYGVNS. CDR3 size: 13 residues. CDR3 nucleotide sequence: TGTGCTAGCAGGGGGACAGGGGCGAACACCATATATTTT. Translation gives CASRGTGANTIYF.

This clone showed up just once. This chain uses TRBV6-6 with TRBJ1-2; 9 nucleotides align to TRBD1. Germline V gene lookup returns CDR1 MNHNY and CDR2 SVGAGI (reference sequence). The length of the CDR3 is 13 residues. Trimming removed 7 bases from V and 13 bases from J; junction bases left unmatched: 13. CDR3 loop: CASNFTDRGLGTF. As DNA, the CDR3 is TGTGCCAGCAATTTCACGGACAGGGGACTCGGCACCTTC.

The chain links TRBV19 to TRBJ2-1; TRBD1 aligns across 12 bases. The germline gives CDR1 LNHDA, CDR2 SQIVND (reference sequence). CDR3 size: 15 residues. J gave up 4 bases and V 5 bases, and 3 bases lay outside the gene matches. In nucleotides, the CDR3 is TGTGCCAGTAGTGCGGGACAGGGGGCGTACAATGAGCAGTTCTTC. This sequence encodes CASSAGQGAYNEQFF.

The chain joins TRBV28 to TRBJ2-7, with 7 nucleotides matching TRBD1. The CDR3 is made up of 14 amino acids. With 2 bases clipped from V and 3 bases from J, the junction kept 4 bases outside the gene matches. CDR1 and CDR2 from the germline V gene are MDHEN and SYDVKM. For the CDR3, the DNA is TGTGCCAGCAGTTTAAAAGGGGGCGGCTACGAGCAGTACTTC. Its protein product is CASSLKGGGYEQYF.

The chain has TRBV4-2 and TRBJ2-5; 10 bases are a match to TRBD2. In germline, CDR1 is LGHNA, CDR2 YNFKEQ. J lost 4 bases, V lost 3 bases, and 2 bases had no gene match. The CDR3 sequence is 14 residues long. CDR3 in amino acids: CASSHLAGGETQYF. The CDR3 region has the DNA TGTGCCAGCAGCCATTTAGCGGGGGGAGAGACCCAGTACTTC.

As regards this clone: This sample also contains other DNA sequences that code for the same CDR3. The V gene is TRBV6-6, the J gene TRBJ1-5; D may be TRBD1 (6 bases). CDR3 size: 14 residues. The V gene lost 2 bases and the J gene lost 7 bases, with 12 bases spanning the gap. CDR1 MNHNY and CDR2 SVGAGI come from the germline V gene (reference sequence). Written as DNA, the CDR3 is TGTGCCAGCAGTTACCCAGGGGTGGGGCAGCCCCAGCATTTT. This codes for CASSYPGVGQPQHF.

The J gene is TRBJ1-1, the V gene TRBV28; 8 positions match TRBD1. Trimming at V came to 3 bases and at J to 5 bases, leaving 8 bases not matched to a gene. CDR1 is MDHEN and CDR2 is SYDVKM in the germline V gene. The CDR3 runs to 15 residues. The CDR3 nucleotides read TGTGCCAGCAGTTTTCCGGACAGGGTGGGAACTGAAGCTTTCTTT. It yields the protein CASSFPDRVGTEAFF.

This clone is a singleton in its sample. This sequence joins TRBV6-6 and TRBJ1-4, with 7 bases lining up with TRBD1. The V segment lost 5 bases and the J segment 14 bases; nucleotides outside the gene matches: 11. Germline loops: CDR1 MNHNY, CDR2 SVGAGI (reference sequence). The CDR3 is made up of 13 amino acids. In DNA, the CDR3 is TGTGCCAGCAGTCGGAACAGGGGCTTAAGGCTGTTTTTT. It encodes CASSRNRGLRLFF.

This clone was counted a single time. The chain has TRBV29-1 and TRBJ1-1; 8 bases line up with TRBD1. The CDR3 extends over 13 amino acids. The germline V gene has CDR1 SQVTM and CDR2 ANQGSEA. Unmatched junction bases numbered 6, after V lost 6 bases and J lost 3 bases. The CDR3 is CSVVTGDYTEAFF. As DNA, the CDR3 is TGCAGCGTCGTGACAGGGGATTACACTGAAGCTTTCTTT. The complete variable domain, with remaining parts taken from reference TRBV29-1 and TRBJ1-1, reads SAVISQKPSRDICQRGTSLTIQCQVDSQVTMMFWYRQQPGQSLTLIATANQGSEATYESGFVIDKFPISRPNLTFSTLTVSNMSPEDSSIYLCSVVTGDYTEAFFGQGTRLTVV.

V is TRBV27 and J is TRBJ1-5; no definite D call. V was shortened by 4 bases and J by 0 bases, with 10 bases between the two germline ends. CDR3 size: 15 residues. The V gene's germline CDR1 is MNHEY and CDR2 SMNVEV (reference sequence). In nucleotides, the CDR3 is TGTGCCAGCAGTTCCCCCGGGGATAGCAATCAGCCCCAGCATTTT. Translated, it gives CASSSPGDSNQPQHF.

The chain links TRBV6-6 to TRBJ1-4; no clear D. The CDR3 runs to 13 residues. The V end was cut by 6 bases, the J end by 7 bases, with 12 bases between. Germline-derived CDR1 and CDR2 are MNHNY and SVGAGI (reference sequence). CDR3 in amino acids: CASSKGRGEKLFF. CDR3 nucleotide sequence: TGTGCCAGCAGCAAAGGACGGGGTGAAAAACTGTTTTTT.

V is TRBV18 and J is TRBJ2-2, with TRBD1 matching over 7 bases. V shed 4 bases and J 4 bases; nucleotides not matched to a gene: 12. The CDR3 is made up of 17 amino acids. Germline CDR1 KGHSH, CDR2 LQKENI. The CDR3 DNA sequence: TGTGCCAGCTCACGTGAGACAGGGCTCACCATCACCGGGGAGCTGTTTTTT. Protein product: CASSRETGLTITGELFF. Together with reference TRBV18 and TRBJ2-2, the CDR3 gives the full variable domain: NAGVMQNPRHLVRRRGQEARLRCSPMKGHSHVYWYRQLPEEGLKFMVYLQKENIIDESGMPKERFSAEFPKEGPSILRIQQVVRGDSAAYFCASSRETGLTITGELFFGEGSRLTVL.

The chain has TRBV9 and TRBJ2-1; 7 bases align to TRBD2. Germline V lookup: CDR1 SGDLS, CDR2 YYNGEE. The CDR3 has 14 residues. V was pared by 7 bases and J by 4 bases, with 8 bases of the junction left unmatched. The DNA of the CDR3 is TGTGCCAGCTCCCGGGCGGGGGAGTACAATGAGCAGTTCTTC. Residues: CASSRAGEYNEQFF.

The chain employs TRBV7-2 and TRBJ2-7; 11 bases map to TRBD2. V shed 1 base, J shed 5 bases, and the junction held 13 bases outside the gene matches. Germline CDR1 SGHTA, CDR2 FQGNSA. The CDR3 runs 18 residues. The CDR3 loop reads CASSLVASGGLGRDEQYF. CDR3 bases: TGTGCCAGCAGCTTAGTGGCTAGCGGGGGGCTGGGGAGAGACGAGCAGTACTTC.

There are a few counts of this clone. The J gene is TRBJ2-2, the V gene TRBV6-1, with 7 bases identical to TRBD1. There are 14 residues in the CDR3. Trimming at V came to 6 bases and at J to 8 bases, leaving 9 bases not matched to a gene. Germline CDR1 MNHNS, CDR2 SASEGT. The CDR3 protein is CASRRDDRAGELFF. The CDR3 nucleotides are TGTGCCAGCAGACGCGACGACAGGGCTGGGGAGCTGTTTTTT.

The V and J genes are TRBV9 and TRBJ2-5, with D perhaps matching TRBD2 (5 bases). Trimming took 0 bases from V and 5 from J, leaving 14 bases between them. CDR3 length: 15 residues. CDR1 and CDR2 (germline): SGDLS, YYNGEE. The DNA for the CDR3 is TGTGCCAGCAGCGTAGGACCCGGGTGGGAGGAGACCCAGTACTTC. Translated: CASSVGPGWEETQYF.